One and the same sample provided the 14 T cell receptor beta chains below, sequenced in a study of OX40 agonist ivuxolimab in advanced cancers. Profiling relied on immunoSEQ multiplex PCR, and the TCRdb table lists in-frame clones only, not all of them. The data show 55,000 to 80,000 clones, approximately 79% seen once. The sample in question was CD4+ or CD8+ T cells sorted from blood, obtained in a trial of the OX40 agonist ivuxolimab. These receptor sequences come from an adult with an advanced solid tumor such as melanoma, head and neck, liver or kidney cancer.

The chain employs TRBV18 and TRBJ2-3; D gene unclear. The CDR3 runs 12 residues. Germline V lookup: CDR1 KGHSH, CDR2 LQKENI. The V gene lost 1 base and the J gene lost 3 bases, with 2 bases spanning the gap. The CDR3 region is CASSPQTDTQYF. In DNA, the CDR3 is TGTGCCAGCTCACCACAGACAGATACGCAGTATTTT.

The chain recombines TRBV19 with TRBJ2-1; D ambiguous. Germline V gene lookup returns CDR1 LNHDA and CDR2 SQIVND (reference sequence). V lost 5 bases and J lost 1, with 12 bases in between. This CDR3 comprises 15 residues. The DNA for the CDR3 is TGTGCCAGTAGTCGCCCCGAATCTTCCTACAATGAGCAGTTCTTC. This translates into CASSRPESSYNEQFF.

This clone was counted once. This sequence joins TRBV23-1 and TRBJ1-2; D gene ambiguous. TRBV23-1 is annotated as an ORF whose role is uncertain. V was pared by 2 bases and J by 0 bases, with 7 bases between. This CDR3 comprises 14 residues. CDR3 nucleotide sequence: TGCGCCAGCAGTCAAATCGGGCCTAACTATGGCTACACCTTC. Residues: CASSQIGPNYGYTF.

The chain has TRBV9 and TRBJ1-1; perhaps TRBD1 as D (5 bases). Germline V gene data show CDR1 as SGDLS and CDR2 as YYNGEE. V lost 0 bases and J 4 bases, leaving 13 bases between the germline ends. The CDR3 consists of 15 residues. CDR3 sequence reads: CASSVGGVMGTEAFF. CDR3 nucleotides: TGTGCCAGCAGCGTAGGAGGGGTCATGGGCACTGAAGCTTTCTTT.

The genes are TRBV11-2 and TRBJ2-7, with D uncertain. Trimming shortened V by 5 bases and J by 3 bases, and 8 bases separated the two germline ends. The CDR3 is 12 residues long. Germline V gene lookup returns CDR1 SGHAT and CDR2 FQNNGV. The DNA of the CDR3 is TGTGCCAGCAGCCTTAACTACTACGAGCAGTACTTC. It is translated as CASSLNYYEQYF.

CDR3 residues: CASSMGLAGGAGANVLTF. The CDR3 bases are TGTGCCAGCAGCATGGGACTAGCGGGAGGAGCCGGGGCCAACGTCCTGACTTTC. V and J are TRBV7-2 and TRBJ2-6; 15 bases are shared with TRBD2. The CDR3 length is 18 residues. The germline V gene encodes CDR1 SGHTA and CDR2 FQGNSA. The J segment lost 4 bases and the V segment lost 5 bases, leaving 6 bases of the junction unmatched.

This clone has more than one count but fewer than ten. CDR3 sequence (DNA): TGTGCCAGCAGTCGGTGGGGGAACACTGAAGCTTTCTTT. Its protein product is CASSRWGNTEAFF. V is TRBV5-6 and J is TRBJ1-1; no definite D call. In germline, CDR1 is SGHDT, CDR2 YYEEEE. V lost 5 bases to trimming and J lost 1 base, with 9 bases between them. The CDR3 length is 13 residues.

V gene TRBV5-1 combines with J gene TRBJ2-5, with D maybe TRBD1 (6 bases). Germline V gene sequence: CDR1 SGHRS, CDR2 YFSETQ. The CDR3 loop spans 16 amino acids. V lost 1 base to trimming and J lost 2 bases, with 15 bases between them. Written as DNA, the CDR3 is TGCGCCAGCAGCTTGAATGGTGGACAGCTTCAAGAGACCCAGTACTTC. Protein product: CASSLNGGQLQETQYF. Supplemented by reference TRBV5-1 and TRBJ2-5, the full variable domain reads KAGVTQTPRYLIKTRGQQVTLSCSPISGHRSVSWYQQTPGQGLQFLFEYFSETQRNKGNFPGRFSGRQFSNSRSEMNVSTLELGDSALYLCASSLNGGQLQETQYFGPGTRLLVL.

The chain combines TRBV19 with TRBJ1-2, with D perhaps TRBD1 (5 bases). Germline CDR1 reads LNHDA; CDR2 reads SQIVND (reference sequence). This CDR3 region has 15 residues. Trimming cost V 7 bases and J 8 bases, with 23 bases left between them. This chain's CDR3 is CASTDPGARIRGYTF. Here the CDR3 DNA reads TGTGCCAGTACCGATCCCGGGGCCAGGATTAGGGGCTACACCTTC.

This clone was seen once. Other DNA sequences from this sample encode an identical CDR3 as well. The V call is TRBV5-1, the J call TRBJ2-1; D gene uncertain. V lost 1 base, J lost 7 bases, and 6 bases lay in between. CDR1 is SGHRS, CDR2 YFSETQ, per germline. The CDR3 loop spans 12 amino acids. The CDR3: CASSLMRNEQFF. The CDR3 DNA reads as TGCGCCAGCAGCTTGATGAGGAATGAGCAGTTCTTC.

This sequence joins TRBV4-1 and TRBJ2-5; D not certain. Trimming pared 1 base from V and 5 bases from J, leaving 8 bases between. Germline V gives CDR1 MGHRA, CDR2 YSYEKL. The CDR3 spans 13 residues. CDR3 protein: CASSQGPVETQYF. The CDR3, as DNA: TGCGCCAGCAGCCAAGGTCCGGTTGAGACCCAGTACTTC.

This clone was observed a single time. The J gene is TRBJ2-5, the V gene TRBV27, with 8 bases fitting TRBD1. The CDR3 sequence is 15 residues long. Trimming at V came to 6 bases and at J to 1 base, leaving 7 bases not matched to a gene. The germline V gene encodes CDR1 MNHEY and CDR2 SMNVEV (reference sequence). The CDR3 region is CASRTAGGLQETQYF. The CDR3 nucleotides are TGTGCCAGCAGGACGGCAGGGGGCCTCCAAGAGACCCAGTACTTC.

The chain carries TRBV7-2 and TRBJ2-2; perhaps TRBD1 as D (6 bases). V was cut by 7 bases and J by 2 bases, with 14 bases left in between. CDR1 and CDR2 (germline): SGHTA, FQGNSA. The CDR3 runs to 15 residues. The CDR3 reads CASTAQGQNTGELFF. Here the CDR3 DNA reads TGTGCCAGCACCGCCCAGGGGCAAAACACCGGGGAGCTGTTTTTT.

The chain combines TRBV4-3 with TRBJ1-2; no clear D. Germline V gene sequence: CDR1 LGHNA, CDR2 YSLEER. The CDR3 consists of 15 residues. V was trimmed by 1 base and J by 8 bases, leaving 17 bases between them. CDR3 nucleotides: TGCGCCAGCAGCCAAGTTTTAGGTTCCCGGGGAGGCTACACCTTC. This codes for CASSQVLGSRGGYTF.